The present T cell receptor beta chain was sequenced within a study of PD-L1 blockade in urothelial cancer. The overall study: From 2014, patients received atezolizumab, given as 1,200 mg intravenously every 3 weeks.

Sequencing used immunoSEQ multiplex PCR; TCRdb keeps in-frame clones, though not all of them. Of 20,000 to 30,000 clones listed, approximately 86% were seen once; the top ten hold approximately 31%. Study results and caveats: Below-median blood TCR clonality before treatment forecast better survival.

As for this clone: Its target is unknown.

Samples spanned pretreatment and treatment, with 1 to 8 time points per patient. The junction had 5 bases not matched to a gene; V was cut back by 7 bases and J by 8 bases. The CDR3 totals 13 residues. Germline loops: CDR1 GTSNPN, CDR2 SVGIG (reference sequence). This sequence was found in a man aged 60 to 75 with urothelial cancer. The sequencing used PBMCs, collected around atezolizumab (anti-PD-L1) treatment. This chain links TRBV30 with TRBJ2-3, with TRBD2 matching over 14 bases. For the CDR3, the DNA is TGTGCCTTGACTAGCGGGGGGGCGGGTACGCAGTATTTT. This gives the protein CALTSGGAGTQYF. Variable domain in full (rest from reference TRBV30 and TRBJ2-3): SQTIHQWPATLVQPVGSPLSLECTVEGTSNPNLYWYRQAAGRGLQLLFYSVGIGQISSEVPQNLSASRPQDRQFILSSKKLLLSDSGFYLCALTSGGAGTQYFGPGTRLTVL.